At least ten counts were recorded for the clone carrying this T cell receptor (beta chain). The antigen is unknown. The sample belongs to a study of T cell repertoires in cytomegalovirus infection. Study observations and caveats: What dominated the ex vivo response were HLA-C-restricted CMV-specific TCR beta clonotypes.

TCRdb reprocessed the reads with MiXCR, giving one entry per CDR3 protein. The profile shows approximately 100,000 distinct CDR3 sequences, about 28% of them singletons. The CDR3 contains 15 residues. Germline V gene lookup returns CDR1 MNHEY and CDR2 SVGAGI. V lost 4 bases and J lost 0, with 10 bases in between. This receptor was obtained from a human donor in good health (CMV status not recorded). Some clones in this sample may be carry-over from other donors' samples. This specimen consisted of CD8+ T cells from cultured PBMCs, obtained from culture after CMV antigen stimulation. The rearrangement links TRBV6-5 to TRBJ1-5; D is possibly TRBD1 (5 bases). The DNA of the CDR3 is TGTGCCAGCAGTTCGGGGCCATATAGCAATCAGCCCCAGCATTTT. Protein sequence: CASSSGPYSNQPQHF.